These T cell receptor beta chains were read from a single sample in a study of T cells after yellow fever vaccination. TCRdb recomputed calls from the 5' RACE reads with MiXCR, one row per CDR3 protein. This table has 200,000 to 300,000 distinct CDR3 sequences, 6.5% to 7.5% appearing once. The sequences come from CD4+ T cells sorted from PBMCs, collected on the day of the yellow fever booster vaccination. Every receptor here comes from a man aged 25-45 years who received the YFV17D yellow fever vaccine. The CDR3 runs from the conserved cysteine through the conserved F or W. A D gene is named only where the DNA matches it firmly. The listing skips clone size in some rows; elsewhere it reads once, few, many or a size class.

J: TRBJ2-3
size: few
V: TRBV21-1
D: -
DNA: TGTGCCAGCAGCAAAGTCCATAGAACTAGCGGGGGCACAGATACGCAGTATTTT
CDR3: CASSKVHRTSGGTDTQYF

J: TRBJ2-7
size: -
V: TRBV18
D: -
DNA: TGTGCCAGCTCACCAGGAGGTGGGACCTACGAGCAGTACTTC
CDR3: CASSPGGGTYEQYF

J: TRBJ2-3
size: many
V: TRBV7-2
D: -
DNA: TGTGCCAGCAGCCGGAACGGGGGGCTTCGAGATACGCAGTATTTT
CDR3: CASSRNGGLRDTQYF

J: TRBJ1-2
size: many
V: TRBV7-2
D: TRBD1
DNA: TGTGCCAGCAGCTTAGATTTAGTGGCAGGGGGCTTTGGCTACACCTTC
CDR3: CASSLDLVAGGFGYTF

J: TRBJ2-1
size: few
V: TRBV20-1
D: TRBD2
DNA: TGCAGTGCTAGAGGAACTAGCGGGGCAGGAGGGGAGCAGTTCTTC
CDR3: CSARGTSGAGGEQFF

J: TRBJ2-7
size: many
V: TRBV5-1
D: TRBD1
DNA: TGCGCCAGCGGTCGGGACAGGGGTTCCTACGAGCAGTACTTC
CDR3: CASGRDRGSYEQYF

J: TRBJ2-5
size: -
V: TRBV7-9
D: -
DNA: TGTGCCAGCAGCCCAGATCGCCAGGGGGGGAAGACCCAGTACTTC
CDR3: CASSPDRQGGKTQYF

J: TRBJ2-3
size: -
V: TRBV3-1
D: TRBD2
DNA: TGTGCCAGCAGCCAAGAAGCGGGGGACCTCACAGATACGCAGTATTTT
CDR3: CASSQEAGDLTDTQYF

J: TRBJ2-3
size: many
V: TRBV5-1
D: -
DNA: TGCGCCAGCAGCTTGGAGGTAGCATCGGATACGCAGTATTTT
CDR3: CASSLEVASDTQYF

J: TRBJ2-6
size: few
V: TRBV30
D: TRBD1
DNA: TGTGCCTGGAGCGCCAAGGGGGCTTCTGGGGCCAACGTCCTGACTTTC
CDR3: CAWSAKGASGANVLTF

J: TRBJ2-5
size: -
V: TRBV12-3/TRBV12-4
D: -
DNA: TGTGCCAGCAGTCCACCAGCAGGGGAAGAGACCCAGTACTTC
CDR3: CASSPPAGEETQYF

J: TRBJ2-3
size: many
V: TRBV14
D: TRBD2
DNA: TGTGCCAGCAGCCAACCAGCGGGAGCGGGGCCCACAGATACGCAGTATTTT
CDR3: CASSQPAGAGPTDTQYF

J: TRBJ1-2
size: -
V: TRBV7-2
D: -
DNA: TGTGCCAGCAGCTTAGTTAGGTTTGGCTACACCTTC
CDR3: CASSLVRFGYTF

J: TRBJ1-6
size: many
V: TRBV5-1
D: -
DNA: TGCGCCAGCAGCTTGCTTCTAGAGAATTCACCCCTCCACTTT
CDR3: CASSLLLENSPLHF

J: TRBJ1-2
size: few
V: TRBV6-5
D: -
DNA: TGTGCCAGCAGTTACGGGCAGTCGAATGGCTACACCTTC
CDR3: CASSYGQSNGYTF

J: TRBJ2-2
size: many
V: TRBV6-5
D: -
DNA: TGTGCCAGCAGTTACGCGGGCGGATTCGCGAACACCGGGGAGCTGTTTTTT
CDR3: CASSYAGGFANTGELFF

J: TRBJ2-3
size: -
V: TRBV12-3/TRBV12-4
D: TRBD2
DNA: TGTGCCAGCATTCTAGCGGGAGCGGATACGCAGTATTTT
CDR3: CASILAGADTQYF

J: TRBJ2-7
size: many
V: TRBV12-3/TRBV12-4
D: TRBD1
DNA: TGTGCCAGCAGTCCTCGCAACAGGGGCGGGCAGTACTTC
CDR3: CASSPRNRGGQYF

J: TRBJ2-5
size: many
V: TRBV5-1
D: -
DNA: TGCGCCAGCAGCCAAACACTACCTCAAGAGACCCAGTACTTC
CDR3: CASSQTLPQETQYF

J: TRBJ2-1
size: -
V: TRBV30
D: -
DNA: TGTGCCTGGAGTGTCGCTAGCGTTGACAATGAGCAGTTCTTC
CDR3: CAWSVASVDNEQFF

J: TRBJ1-5
size: many
V: TRBV4-2
D: -
DNA: TGTGCCAGCAGCCAAGAAGGCCAGGGGTTTGGTCAGCCCCAGCATTTT
CDR3: CASSQEGQGFGQPQHF

J: TRBJ2-5
size: -
V: TRBV12-3/TRBV12-4
D: -
DNA: TGTGCCAGCAGCCTCCAGGCTAAGGGCCAAGAGACCCAGTACTTC
CDR3: CASSLQAKGQETQYF